This T cell receptor beta chain was documented in a study of cytomegalovirus exposure and HLA in healthy donors. Study-level background: Earlier findings included 90 million to 120 million unique TCR beta sequences obtained from 150 million to 200 million T cells.

Whole-study findings and limits: Excluded: some indistinguishable V segments such as TRBV6-2 and TRBV6-3. Earlier analysis looked at TCR beta V segments, and most were productive about 87% or about 30% of the time.

Between the trimmed V and J ends, which lost 5 bases and 4 bases, there was a span of 9 bases. The CDR3 is 13 amino acids. Per germline, CDR1 SGHAT and CDR2 FQNNGV. Notes on this clone: What it binds is unknown.

The PCR had 60 Vbeta and 13 Jbeta primers. Here immunoSEQ multiplex PCR was the method, and the copy in TCRdb shows in-frame clones only, minus some. Here the sample spans 150,000 or so clones, about 80% being singletons. The rearrangement joins TRBV11-2 to TRBJ2-1, with D tentatively TRBD2 (5 bases). The source is a man younger than 40 in good health and CMV-seropositive. The material sequenced was PBMCs. CDR3 nucleotide sequence: TGTGCCAGCAGCCCTTGGGAGTACAATGAGCAGTTCTTC. This gives the protein CASSPWEYNEQFF. Combining the CDR3 with reference TRBV11-2 and TRBJ2-1 gives the whole variable domain EAGVAQSPRYKIIEKRQSVAFWCNPISGHATLYWYQQILGQGPKLLIQFQNNGVVDDSQLPKDRFSAERLKGVDSTLKIQPAKLEDSAVYLCASSPWEYNEQFFGPGTRLTVL.